Presented here are 21 T cell receptor beta chains from one specimen sequenced in a study of cytomegalovirus exposure and HLA in healthy donors. The data were produced by immunoSEQ multiplex PCR, yet TCRdb's version contains in-frame clones alone and is incomplete. The sample carries about 130,000 clones, roughly 79% recorded once. Sample: PBMCs. The receptors shown here come from a man aged 25-45 years in good health and CMV-seropositive.

This clone was picked up one time. This chain connects TRBV30 to TRBJ1-5, with D possibly being TRBD1 (5 bases). The germline V and J ends were trimmed by 0 bases and 2 bases, with 20 bases remaining between them. Germline V gene data show CDR1 as GTSNPN and CDR2 as SVGIG (reference sequence). The CDR3 runs to 18 residues. CDR3 sequence: CAWSVLFGREGCNQPQHF. The CDR3 bases are TGTGCCTGGAGTGTACTGTTCGGCAGGGAGGGTTGCAATCAGCCCCAGCATTTT.

This sequence joins TRBV6-1 and TRBJ1-2; the match to TRBD1 covers 8 bases. Germline-derived CDR1 and CDR2 are MNHNS and SASEGT. Trimming removed 8 bases from V and 8 bases from J; junction bases left unmatched: 13. The CDR3 consists of 14 residues. The CDR3, as DNA: TGTGCCAGCCTCGGACTACAGGGGGATGTAGGCTACACCTTC. Residues: CASLGLQGDVGYTF.

The chain links TRBV6-5 to TRBJ2-3, with 10 positions matching TRBD2. This CDR3 region has 16 residues. Germline CDR1 MNHEY, CDR2 SVGAGI. Trimming took 3 bases from V and 2 from J; bases not matched to a gene: 5. The CDR3: CASSYSLAGATDTQYF. CDR3 nucleotide sequence: TGTGCCAGCAGTTATAGCCTAGCGGGAGCCACAGATACGCAGTATTTT.

This chain joins TRBV18 and TRBJ1-6; 8 bases fit TRBD1. The CDR3 totals 15 residues. With 3 bases clipped from V and 7 bases from J, the junction kept 5 bases outside the gene matches. Germline values: CDR1 KGHSH, CDR2 LQKENI. Written as DNA, the CDR3 is TGTGCCAGCTCACCCCAACAGGGGGAAAATTCACCCCTCCACTTT. Translation: CASSPQQGENSPLHF.

V gene TRBV6-5 combines with J gene TRBJ2-7, with D perhaps TRBD1 (6 bases). V gave up 6 bases and J gave up 0 bases, with 12 bases separating them. Germline loops: CDR1 MNHEY, CDR2 SVGAGI. The CDR3 sequence is 14 residues long. The CDR3 DNA is TGTGCCAGCAGGATGGACAGCTACTCCTACGAGCAGTACTTC. Its translation: CASRMDSYSYEQYF.

The chain recombines TRBV30 with TRBJ2-5; D is possibly TRBD2 (6 bases). Germline loops: CDR1 GTSNPN, CDR2 SVGIG (reference sequence). Trimming pared 3 bases from V and 4 bases from J, leaving 24 bases between. This CDR3 contains 17 residues. The CDR3 spells CAWSPFLGSGRRETQYF. The DNA of the CDR3 is TGTGCCTGGAGCCCCTTTTTGGGATCCGGGAGACGAGAGACCCAGTACTTC. Full variable domain (remainder filled in from reference TRBV30 and TRBJ2-5): SQTIHQWPATLVQPVGSPLSLECTVEGTSNPNLYWYRQAAGRGLQLLFYSVGIGQISSEVPQNLSASRPQDRQFILSSKKLLLSDSGFYLCAWSPFLGSGRRETQYFGPGTRLLVL.

V gene TRBV6-5 combines with J gene TRBJ2-3, with D possibly being TRBD2 (6 bases). CDR1 MNHEY and CDR2 SVGAGI come from the germline V gene. Between the trimmed V and J ends, which lost 0 bases and 0 bases, there was a span of 7 bases. The CDR3 contains 15 residues. CDR3 coding DNA: TGTGCCAGCAGTTACTCGGAGGGGAGCACAGATACGCAGTATTTT. It encodes CASSYSEGSTDTQYF.

CDR3 DNA sequence: TGCGCCAGCAGCCTGAGACAGGGGCCTAATGAAAAACTGTTTTTT. Its translation is CASSLRQGPNEKLFF. V gene TRBV5-1 combines with J gene TRBJ1-4; the match to TRBD1 covers 8 bases. J was trimmed by 3 bases and V by 4 bases; bases with no gene match: 5. CDR3 size: 15 residues. Germline values: CDR1 SGHRS, CDR2 YFSETQ.

The genes are TRBV10-2 and TRBJ2-7; D uncertain. V shed 2 bases and J shed 4 bases, with 15 bases lying between them. Per the germline V gene, CDR1 is WSHSY and CDR2 is SAAADI. The CDR3 is 15 amino acids. As DNA, the CDR3 is TGCGCCAGCAGTGAGGCACCGTCCCTAAGATACGAGCAGTACTTC. Amino acids: CASSEAPSLRYEQYF.

This rearrangement joins TRBV7-6 to TRBJ2-7; 9 bases fit TRBD1. The CDR3 runs to 15 residues. Germline CDR1 SGHVS, CDR2 FNYEAQ. V shed 0 bases, J shed 6 bases, and the junction held 6 bases outside the gene matches. In DNA, the CDR3 is TGTGCCAGCAGCTTAGCGGGACAGGGAATTAGCGAGCAGTACTTC. Its translation is CASSLAGQGISEQYF.

This chain links TRBV5-4 with TRBJ2-7, with a possible D match to TRBD1 (6 bases). Trimming pared 3 bases from V and 0 bases from J, leaving 10 bases between. The CDR3 has 14 residues. Per the germline V gene, CDR1 is SGHNT and CDR2 is YYREEE (reference sequence). The CDR3 DNA sequence: TGTGCCAGCAGCTGGACAGCAAGCTCCTACGAGCAGTACTTC. This codes for CASSWTASSYEQYF.

The chain has TRBV10-3 and TRBJ2-2; 16 bases map to TRBD2. The CDR3 has 20 residues. V was clipped by 3 bases and J by 3 bases; unmatched bases: 10. Germline CDR1 and CDR2: ENHRY and SYGVKD. The CDR3: CAISDYGTSGRAYDTGELFF. CDR3 sequence (DNA): TGTGCCATCAGTGATTACGGGACTAGCGGGAGGGCCTATGACACCGGGGAGCTGTTTTTT.

This clone was picked up a small number of times. This sequence joins TRBV4-2 and TRBJ1-1; 7 bases align to TRBD1. The J segment lost 5 bases and the V segment lost 1 base, leaving 13 bases of the junction unmatched. The CDR3 loop spans 17 amino acids. In germline, CDR1 is LGHNA, CDR2 YNFKEQ. DNA for the CDR3: TGTGCCAGCAGCCAAGCCCCCTCCAGACAGGGACGGACTGAAGCTTTCTTT. Protein sequence: CASSQAPSRQGRTEAFF.

J is TRBJ2-7 and V is TRBV7-9, with TRBD1 identical over 9 bases. This CDR3 has 16 residues. Germline V gene data show CDR1 as SEHNR and CDR2 as FQNEAQ (reference sequence). V shed 5 bases and J 4 bases; nucleotides not matched to a gene: 12. The CDR3, as DNA: TGTGCCAGCAGCGTCTGGGATACAGGGGGCGGGTACGAGCAGTACTTC. This codes for CASSVWDTGGGYEQYF.

The chain recombines TRBV6-5 with TRBJ2-3; no firm D call. The germline V gene encodes CDR1 MNHEY and CDR2 SVGAGI. The germline V and J ends were trimmed by 0 bases and 7 bases, with 17 bases remaining between them. This CDR3 is 16 amino acids long. For the CDR3, the DNA is TGTGCCAGCAGTTACTCGTCCTTGCGGCAGCCCCATACGCAGTATTTT. Translating it yields CASSYSSLRQPHTQYF.

V usage is TRBV30 and J usage is TRBJ2-2; 10 nucleotides align to TRBD1. Trimming took 3 bases from V and 5 from J; bases not matched to a gene: 12. Germline assignment: CDR1 GTSNPN and CDR2 SVGIG (reference sequence). The CDR3 is 17 residues long. CDR3 amino acids: CAWSRDRGRFITGELFF. Written as DNA, the CDR3 is TGTGCCTGGAGCCGGGACAGGGGAAGATTCATTACCGGGGAGCTGTTTTTT.

This clone was found many times. The rearrangement links TRBV7-9 to TRBJ2-7, with D tentatively TRBD1 (5 bases). Trimming shortened V by 0 bases and J by 5 bases, and 8 bases separated the two germline ends. The CDR3 extends over 13 amino acids. Germline V gives CDR1 SEHNR, CDR2 FQNEAQ (reference sequence). For the CDR3, the DNA is TGTGCCAGCAGCTTAGCGGTGGGGCACGAGCAGTACTTC. Translation: CASSLAVGHEQYF.

This chain connects TRBV5-1 to TRBJ1-1; D is unclear. Germline V gene sequence: CDR1 SGHRS, CDR2 YFSETQ. V was pared by 1 base and J by 3 bases, with 10 bases between. The CDR3 consists of 14 residues. CDR3 loop: CASSLFAGDTEAFF. CDR3 bases: TGCGCCAGCAGCTTGTTTGCCGGGGACACTGAAGCTTTCTTT.

The chain employs TRBV14 and TRBJ2-2, with 8 bases matching TRBD2. J was trimmed by 8 bases and V by 4 bases; bases with no gene match: 6. CDR1 is SGHDN and CDR2 is FVKESK in the germline V gene. This CDR3 is built from 14 residues. CDR3 sequence (DNA): TGTGCCAGCAGCCGGGAAGTAGCGGGAGGGGAGCTGTTTTTT. This codes for CASSREVAGGELFF.

V gene TRBV15 combines with J gene TRBJ2-3, with D possibly matching TRBD2 (7 bases). V lost 1 base and J lost 6, with 14 bases in between. Looked up from germline, CDR1 is LNHNV and CDR2 is YYDKDF (reference sequence). The CDR3 spans 15 residues. The CDR3 spells CATSRGSGGKDTQYF. CDR3 nucleotides: TGTGCCACCAGCAGAGGCTCGGGGGGCAAGGATACGCAGTATTTT.

This chain joins TRBV10-3 and TRBJ2-1; no firm D call. CDR3 length: 14 residues. Trimming removed 6 bases from V and 5 bases from J, with 14 bases in between. CDR1 and CDR2 (germline): ENHRY, SYGVKD. DNA of the CDR3: TGTGCCATCAGGGCCGTAGACTGGAACAATGAGCAGTTCTTC. This translates into CAIRAVDWNNEQFF.